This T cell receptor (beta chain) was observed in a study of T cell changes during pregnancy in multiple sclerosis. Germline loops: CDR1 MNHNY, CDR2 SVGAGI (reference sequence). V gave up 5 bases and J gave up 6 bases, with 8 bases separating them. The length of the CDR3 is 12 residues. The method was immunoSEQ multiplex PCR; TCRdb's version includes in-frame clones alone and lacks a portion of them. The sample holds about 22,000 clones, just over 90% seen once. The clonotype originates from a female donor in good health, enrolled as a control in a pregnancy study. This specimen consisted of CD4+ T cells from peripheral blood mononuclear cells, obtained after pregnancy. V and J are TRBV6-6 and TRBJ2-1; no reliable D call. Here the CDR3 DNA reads TGTGCCAGCAGTGGCCTAGGCAATGAGCAGTTCTTC. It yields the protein CASSGLGNEQFF.